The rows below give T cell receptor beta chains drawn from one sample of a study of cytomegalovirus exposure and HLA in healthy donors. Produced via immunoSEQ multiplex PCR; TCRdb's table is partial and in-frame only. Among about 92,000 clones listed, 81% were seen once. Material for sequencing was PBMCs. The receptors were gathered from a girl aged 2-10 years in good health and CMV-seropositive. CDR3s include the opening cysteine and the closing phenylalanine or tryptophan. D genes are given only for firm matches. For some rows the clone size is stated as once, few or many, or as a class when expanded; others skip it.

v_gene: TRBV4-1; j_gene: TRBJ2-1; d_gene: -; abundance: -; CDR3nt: TGCGCCAGCAGCCAAGATCTGATGCGGAGCTACAATGAGCAGTTCTTC; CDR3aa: CASSQDLMRSYNEQFF
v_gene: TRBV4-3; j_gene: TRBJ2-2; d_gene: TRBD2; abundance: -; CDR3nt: TGCGCCAGCAGCCAAGATATACTAGCGGGAGTTGTGTTTTTT; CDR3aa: CASSQDILAGVVFF
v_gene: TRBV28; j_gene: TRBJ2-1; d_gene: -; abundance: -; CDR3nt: TGTGCCAGCAGCCGCTCCTACAATGAGCAGTTCTTC; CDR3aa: CASSRSYNEQFF
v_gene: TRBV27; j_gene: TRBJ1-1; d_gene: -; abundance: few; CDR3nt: TGTGCCAGCAGTTTGGGAGGGAACACTGAAGCTTTCTTT; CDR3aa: CASSLGGNTEAFF
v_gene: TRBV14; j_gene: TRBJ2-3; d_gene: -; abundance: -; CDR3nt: TGTGCCAGCAGCCTCACGGGGTATTTT; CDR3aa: CASSLTGYF
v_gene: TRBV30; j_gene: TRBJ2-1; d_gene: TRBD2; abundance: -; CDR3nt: TGTGCCTGGAGCCCCAACCTAGCGGGAGGAGGTGAGCAGTTCTTC; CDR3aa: CAWSPNLAGGGEQFF
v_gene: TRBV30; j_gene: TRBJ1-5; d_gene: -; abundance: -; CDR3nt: TGTGCCTGGAAAGTCCCGGGACACTATGATCAGCCCCAGCATTTT; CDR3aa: CAWKVPGHYDQPQHF
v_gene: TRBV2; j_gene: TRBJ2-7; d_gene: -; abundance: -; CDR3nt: TGTGCCAGCAAAACAGGGAGCTCCTACGAGCAGTACTTC; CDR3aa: CASKTGSSYEQYF
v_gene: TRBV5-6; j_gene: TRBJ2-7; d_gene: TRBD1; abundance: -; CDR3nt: TGTGCCAGCAGCCAGATGGACAGGGAGACCTACGAGCAGTACTTC; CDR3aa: CASSQMDRETYEQYF
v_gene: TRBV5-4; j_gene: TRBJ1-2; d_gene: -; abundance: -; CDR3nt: TGTGCCAGCAGCACTGGGCAGGGTACCTATGGCTACACCTTC; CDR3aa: CASSTGQGTYGYTF
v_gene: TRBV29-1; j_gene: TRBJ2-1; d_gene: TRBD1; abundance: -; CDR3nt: TGCAGCGTTGAGGCAGGGGGCGATGAGCAGTTCTTC; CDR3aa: CSVEAGGDEQFF
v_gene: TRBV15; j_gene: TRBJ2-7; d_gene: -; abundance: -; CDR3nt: TGTGCCACCAGCAGATCCGGGAAGACCTACGAGCAGTACTTC; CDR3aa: CATSRSGKTYEQYF
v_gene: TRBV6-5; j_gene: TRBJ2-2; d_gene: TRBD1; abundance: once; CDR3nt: TGTGCCAGCAGCGCAGGGGGACCCTTAAACGGGGAGCTGTTTTTT; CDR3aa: CASSAGGPLNGELFF
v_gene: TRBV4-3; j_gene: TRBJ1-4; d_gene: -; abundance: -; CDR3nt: TGCGCCAGCAGCCAGTCAGGGGAATGGAATGAAAAACTGTTTTTT; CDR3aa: CASSQSGEWNEKLFF
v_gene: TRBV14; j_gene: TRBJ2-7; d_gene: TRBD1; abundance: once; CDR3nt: TGTGCCAGCAGCCATCGTGGGACAGCCCCAGGGGAGCAGTACTTC; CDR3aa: CASSHRGTAPGEQYF
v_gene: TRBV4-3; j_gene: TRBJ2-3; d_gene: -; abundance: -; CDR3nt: TGCGCCAGCAGCCAAGATTACGCGTACACAGATACGCAGTATTTT; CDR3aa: CASSQDYAYTDTQYF
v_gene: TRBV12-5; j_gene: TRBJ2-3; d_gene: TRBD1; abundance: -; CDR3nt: TGTGCTAGTGCCCCCTCGACAGGGTGGGAGACAGATACGCAGTATTTT; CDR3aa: CASAPSTGWETDTQYF
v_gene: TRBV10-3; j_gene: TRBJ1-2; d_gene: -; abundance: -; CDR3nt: TGTGCCATCAGTGAGGAAAGGGGAGGTTATGGCTACACCTTC; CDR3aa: CAISEERGGYGYTF
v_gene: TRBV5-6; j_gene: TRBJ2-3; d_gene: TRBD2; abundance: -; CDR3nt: TGTGCCAGCACCCGCCCCGGACTAGCGGGATTGACAGATACGCAGTATTTT; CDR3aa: CASTRPGLAGLTDTQYF
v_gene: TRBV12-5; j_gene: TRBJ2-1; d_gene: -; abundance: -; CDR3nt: TGTGCTAGTGGTTTGGGGGCCCCGGGGGAGCAGTTCTTC; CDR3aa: CASGLGAPGEQFF
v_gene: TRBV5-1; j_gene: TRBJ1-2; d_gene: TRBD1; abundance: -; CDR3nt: TGCGCCAGCAGCCCCGGGACAGGGGGCGGGTATGGCTACACCTTC; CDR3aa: CASSPGTGGGYGYTF
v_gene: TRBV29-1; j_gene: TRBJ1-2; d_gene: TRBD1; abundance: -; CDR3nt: TGCAGCGTCGAACAGGGGGCCCACTATGGCTACACCTTC; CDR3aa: CSVEQGAHYGYTF
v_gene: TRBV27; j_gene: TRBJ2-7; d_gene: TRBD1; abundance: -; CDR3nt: TGTGCCAGCAGCCAACCCGGGACAGGGGCTTACGAGCAGTACTTC; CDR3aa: CASSQPGTGAYEQYF
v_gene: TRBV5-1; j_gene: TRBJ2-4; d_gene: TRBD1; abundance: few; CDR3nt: TGCGCCAGCAGCTTAGGGACAGTCGACAAAAACATTCAGTACTTC; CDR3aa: CASSLGTVDKNIQYF